This T cell receptor beta chain originates from a study of graft-versus-host responses after intestinal transplantation. Study information: Grafts were multivisceral, liver-intestinal, or isolated intestinal. After anti-thymocyte globulin induction, recipients took tacrolimus and steroids for around 3 years. Study conclusions and caveats: Recipient marrow contained GvH clones, some of which appeared first in ileum or blood. With peak circulating GvH clone levels came an association with early post-transplant HvG declines.

Germline V gene sequence: CDR1 SGHNT, CDR2 YYREEE (reference sequence). This CDR3 has 14 residues. V dropped 4 bases and J dropped 1; count of bases not matched to a gene: 4. On this clone: The antigen remains undetermined.

Clones were read by immunoSEQ multiplex PCR, and TCRdb kept only the in-frame ones, dropping some. This table holds 80,000 to 100,000 clones, roughly nine tenths found once. The chain recombines TRBV5-4 with TRBJ2-7, with 8 bases aligning to TRBD1. Sequenced here: unstimulated CD4+ T cells sorted from spleen or lymph node cells, sampled before intestinal transplant. This TCR was recovered from a human donor who received an intestinal transplant. The CDR3 reads CASSGTGGSYEQYF. For the CDR3, the DNA is TGTGCCAGCAGCGGCACAGGGGGTTCCTACGAGCAGTACTTC.